This TCR beta chain was observed in a study of T cell responses to AZD1222 COVID-19 vaccine. Across the whole study: Second doses that came at about 4 or about 12 weeks were put together.

Germline lookup yields CDR1 MNHNS and CDR2 SASEGT. The V and J ends lost 4 bases and 0 bases, in that order; junction bases with no gene match: 7. The CDR3 loop spans 16 amino acids. The table came from immunoSEQ multiplex PCR; TCRdb's copy has only in-frame clones and leaves some out. This table holds 65,000 to 100,000 clones, 70% to 90% found once. The V and J genes are TRBV6-1 and TRBJ1-2, with 8 bases fitting TRBD1. The origin of this receptor is an adult in good health. Source: peripheral blood, taken on day 0 of AZD1222 vaccination. CDR3 in DNA: TGTGCCAGCAGTGCTCGGACAGGGTCGACTAACTATGGCTACACCTTC. Translated: CASSARTGSTNYGYTF.